There are a few counts of the clone carrying this T cell receptor (beta chain). The CDR3 extends over 16 amino acids. Trimming took 0 bases from V and 4 from J; bases not matched to a gene: 8. From germline, CDR1 is SGHRS and CDR2 YFSETQ. Next came a second PCR, run for about 7 to 12 cycles, which used a sample-barcoded 5' primer along with a J-beta primer mix. A template-switch adaptor that had 12 random nucleotides put a tag on each cDNA molecule. TCRdb recomputed calls from the 5' RACE reads with MiXCR, one row per CDR3 protein. The table records about a million distinct CDR3 sequences, less than 45% of them present only once. The data were taken from a study of blood T cells in healthy people across ages.

This chain joins TRBV5-1 and TRBJ1-2; TRBD1 matches at 8 bases. The specimen was blood. This receptor was obtained from a man aged 18-30 years in good health. The CDR3 region is CASSLVADRVAYGYTF. CDR3 bases: TGCGCCAGCAGCTTGGTAGCGGACAGGGTCGCCTATGGCTACACCTTC.